The next 30 T cell receptor beta chains were all read from a single sample in a study of CD8 T cells in ankylosing spondylitis. TCRdb re-derived calls from the 5' RACE reads in MiXCR, one entry per CDR3 protein. The table lists fewer than 180,000 distinct CDR3 sequences, roughly 44% of them singletons. Sequences were obtained from synovial fluid, either unsorted or a sorted T cell fraction (not recorded which). The receptors originated from a male donor with ankylosing spondylitis.

This chain links TRBV28 with TRBJ2-1, with no clear D. Germline V lookup: CDR1 MDHEN, CDR2 SYDVKM. The V and J ends lost 5 bases and 6 bases respectively, with 14 bases between them. The CDR3 sequence is 14 residues long. CDR3 DNA: TGTGCCAGCAGTCCTTGGGGTGGATCCAATGAGCAGTTCTTC. Residues: CASSPWGGSNEQFF.

The chain carries TRBV11-2 and TRBJ2-3, with D maybe TRBD2 (6 bases). Trimming removed 5 bases from V and 2 bases from J, with 26 bases in between. Germline CDR1 reads SGHAT; CDR2 reads FQNNGV. The length of the CDR3 is 19 residues. The CDR3: CASSLTGVGVRVYTDTQYF. The CDR3 nucleotides read TGTGCCAGCAGCCTGACGGGGGTGGGGGTCAGGGTATACACAGATACGCAGTATTTT.

The rearrangement uses TRBV6-1 and TRBJ2-1; TRBD2 matches 7 bases. The CDR3 covers 15 residues. Germline CDR1 MNHNS, CDR2 SASEGT. Losses at the gene ends were 5 bases for V and 8 bases for J; bases not matched to a gene: 12. The CDR3: CASSPGLVRGDEQFF. CDR3 nucleotide sequence: TGTGCCAGCAGTCCCGGACTAGTTAGGGGAGATGAGCAGTTCTTC.

The CDR3 sequence: CASSQVLGTTDGTEAFF. CDR3 nucleotides: TGCGCCAGCAGCCAAGTTTTAGGGACAACCGACGGCACTGAAGCTTTCTTT. V gene TRBV4-3 combines with J gene TRBJ1-1, with D perhaps matching TRBD1 (6 bases). Germline V gives CDR1 LGHNA, CDR2 YSLEER. Trimming took off 1 base at V and 4 bases at J, with 19 bases between the two ends. This CDR3 has 17 amino acids.

This clonotype was seen more than once but under ten times. This rearrangement joins TRBV25-1 to TRBJ1-4, with 8 bases identical to TRBD1. The V segment lost 5 bases and the J segment 2 bases; nucleotides outside the gene matches: 7. Germline V lookup: CDR1 MGHDK, CDR2 SYGVNS. CDR3 length equals 16 residues. In DNA form, the CDR3 reads TGTGCCAGCAGTCGGGACAGGTCACCGACTAATGAAAAACTGTTTTTT. This translates into CASSRDRSPTNEKLFF.

V is TRBV10-3 and J is TRBJ2-1; TRBD1 agrees at 9 bases. Germline-derived CDR1 and CDR2 are ENHRY and SYGVKD. CDR3 size: 17 residues. Germline trimming cut 5 bases from V and 4 bases from J; bases unmatched to any gene: 12. The CDR3 sequence is CAISLIPDRGLYNEQFF. In DNA, the CDR3 is TGTGCCATCAGTCTTATCCCGGACAGGGGCTTATACAATGAGCAGTTCTTC.

This clonotype was counted only a few times. The CDR3 spells CAISEPGKSSYEQYF. The CDR3 DNA reads TGTGCCATCAGTGAGCCCGGCAAGAGCTCCTACGAGCAGTACTTC. The V gene is TRBV10-3, the J gene TRBJ2-7; no clear D gene. Germline V gene sequence: CDR1 ENHRY, CDR2 SYGVKD. The length of the CDR3 is 15 residues. Trimming pared 2 bases from V and 0 bases from J, leaving 11 bases between.

The rearrangement joins TRBV5-7 to TRBJ2-5, with D unclear. TRBV5-7 is reported as an ORF; its role is uncertain. The V gene lost 4 bases and the J gene lost 1 base, with 14 bases spanning the gap. The length of the CDR3 is 15 residues. The CDR3 DNA reads TGTGCCAGCAGCCCCACGCAGATACCCCAAGAGACCCAGTACTTC. It is translated as CASSPTQIPQETQYF.

The chain joins TRBV7-1 to TRBJ2-6, with 12 bases aligning to TRBD2. TRBV7-1 is identified as an open reading frame with a role that is uncertain. Losses at the gene ends were 3 bases for V and 2 bases for J; bases not matched to a gene: 17. The length of the CDR3 is 22 residues. CDR3 sequence reads: CASSSIRTSGKSVSTGANVLTF. In DNA form, the CDR3 reads TGTGCCAGCAGCTCTATAAGGACTAGCGGGAAAAGTGTTTCTACTGGGGCCAACGTCCTGACTTTC.

This clonotype was observed a few times. The chain has TRBV3-1 and TRBJ1-5; TRBD1 agrees at 7 bases. Germline V lookup: CDR1 LGHDT, CDR2 YNNKEL (reference sequence). The CDR3 length is 15 residues. V lost 1 base and J lost 6; bases outside the gene matches: 6. In DNA, the CDR3 is TGTGCCAGCAGCCAAGGAGACAGGGCCACTCAGCCCCAGCATTTT. Its protein product is CASSQGDRATQPQHF.

This clonotype was counted between two and nine times. This sequence joins TRBV10-3 and TRBJ1-5; D not resolved. The CDR3 totals 14 residues. The germline V and J ends were trimmed by 2 bases and 9 bases, with 14 bases remaining between them. Germline CDR1 is ENHRY and CDR2 is SYGVKD. The CDR3 spells CAISERRVQWPQHF. The CDR3 region has the DNA TGTGCCATCAGTGAGAGGAGGGTACAGTGGCCCCAGCATTTT.

CDR3 in amino acids: CSARQPRGATYEQYF. The CDR3 DNA reads TGCAGTGCTAGACAACCCAGGGGGGCTACCTACGAGCAGTACTTC. The V call is TRBV20-1, the J call TRBJ2-7; D is perhaps TRBD1 (7 bases). This CDR3 is 15 amino acids long. The germline CDR1 and CDR2 sequences are DFQATT and SNEGSKA (reference sequence). Trimming pared 2 bases from V and 2 bases from J, leaving 16 bases between.

This clonotype was counted at least ten times. This chain links TRBV20-1 with TRBJ1-2, with a tentative D call TRBD1 (6 bases). The CDR3 has 14 amino acids. With 0 bases removed from V and 6 bases from J, the gap between germline ends came to 14 bases. The V gene's germline CDR1 is DFQATT and CDR2 SNEGSKA (reference sequence). CDR3: CSARDRDTFDGYTF. For the CDR3, the DNA is TGCAGTGCTAGAGACCGGGACACCTTCGATGGCTACACCTTC.

The chain combines TRBV14 with TRBJ2-7; a weak D match, TRBD1 (6 bases). This CDR3 spans 13 amino acids. Per germline, CDR1 SGHDN and CDR2 FVKESK. V lost 4 bases, J lost 7 bases, and 14 bases lay in between. The CDR3 sequence is CASSLHRDSEQYF. CDR3 sequence (DNA): TGTGCCAGCAGCCTCCACAGGGATTCAGAGCAGTACTTC.

This sequence joins TRBV5-1 and TRBJ2-7, with D perhaps matching TRBD1 or TRBD2 (5 bases each). The V and J ends lost 0 bases and 2 bases respectively, with 12 bases between them. This CDR3 is 15 amino acids long. Germline V gene sequence: CDR1 SGHRS, CDR2 YFSETQ. CDR3 DNA sequence: TGCGCCAGCAGCTTGGGTCAGGGAGTCGCCTACGAGCAGTACTTC. This sequence encodes CASSLGQGVAYEQYF.

This sequence joins TRBV5-8 and TRBJ2-1; TRBD2 aligns across 10 bases. Unmatched junction bases numbered 7, after V lost 4 bases and J lost 6 bases. The CDR3 totals 15 residues. Germline V gene data show CDR1 as SGHTS and CDR2 as YDEGEE. CDR3 region: CASSDSGGHFNEQFF. CDR3 in DNA: TGTGCCAGCAGCGATAGCGGGGGGCACTTCAATGAGCAGTTCTTC.

The chain couples TRBV6-1 to TRBJ2-1; TRBD2 might be the D (5 bases). Looked up from germline, CDR1 is MNHNS and CDR2 is SASEGT. V was cut by 8 bases and J by 7 bases, with 15 bases left in between. The CDR3 has 13 residues. The CDR3 is CASSTMAGNEQFF. The CDR3 DNA sequence: TGTGCCAGCTCGACTATGGCTGGAAATGAGCAGTTCTTC.

This chain uses TRBV29-1 with TRBJ1-2; D unclear. There are 12 residues in the CDR3. The V and J ends lost 3 bases and 2 bases respectively, with 7 bases between them. CDR1 and CDR2 (germline): SQVTM, ANQGSEA. CDR3 in DNA: TGCAGCGTTGACGGCAGCAACTATGGCTACACCTTC. It encodes CSVDGSNYGYTF.

The table lists this clonotype with a few counts. V and J are TRBV28 and TRBJ2-2; possible D gene TRBD1, 5 bases. The V gene's germline CDR1 is MDHEN and CDR2 SYDVKM. The CDR3 covers 18 residues. V was cut by 5 bases and J by 8 bases, with 27 bases left in between. CDR3 DNA sequence: TGTGCCAGCAGTCCCCGTTGGCGGACACGAACCATCTTTGGGGAGCTGTTTTTT. It yields the protein CASSPRWRTRTIFGELFF.

V is TRBV11-1 and J is TRBJ2-3; 7 bases match TRBD2. There are 18 residues in the CDR3. Germline V CDR1 and CDR2: SGHAT, FQDESV (reference sequence). V trimming: 3 bases; J trimming: 0 bases; junction bases outside the gene matches: 12. As DNA, the CDR3 is TGTGCCAGCAGCTTCCGATACCCGAGCGGGGCTAGCACAGATACGCAGTATTTT. This sequence encodes CASSFRYPSGASTDTQYF.

This clonotype was observed a single time. The chain has TRBV9 and TRBJ1-2; TRBD1 agrees at 8 bases. Germline V gene sequence: CDR1 SGDLS, CDR2 YYNGEE. CDR3 length equals 16 residues. Unmatched junction bases numbered 7, after V lost 0 bases and J lost 3 bases. CDR3 in DNA: TGTGCCAGCAGCGTAGCCCACAGGGGGAGCGACTATGGCTACACCTTC. This codes for CASSVAHRGSDYGYTF.

This chain joins TRBV5-5 and TRBJ1-2; D ambiguous. The V and J ends lost 4 bases and 5 bases respectively, with 15 bases between them. The CDR3 spans 14 residues. Germline assignment: CDR1 SGHKS and CDR2 YYEKEE (reference sequence). Here the CDR3 DNA reads TGTGCCAGCAGCCAACCCGAAGGGTTATATGGCTACACCTTC. Encoded protein: CASSQPEGLYGYTF.

By proportion, this clonotype is large. This sequence joins TRBV6-1 and TRBJ1-1, with D hard to call. The CDR3 sequence is 14 residues long. Deletions cut 4 bases from V and 1 base from J, with 10 bases between. From germline, CDR1 is MNHNS and CDR2 SASEGT. CDR3 residues: CASSANSRNTEAFF. CDR3 sequence (DNA): TGTGCCAGCAGTGCAAACTCGAGGAACACTGAAGCTTTCTTT.

This clonotype was observed a few times. The chain has TRBV28 and TRBJ1-2; a possible D gene is TRBD1 (6 bases). The V end lost 0 bases, the J end lost 5 bases, and 31 bases lay between the germline ends. Germline V CDR1 and CDR2: MDHEN, SYDVKM. The CDR3 has 21 residues. CDR3 amino acids: CASSLWGGRPGVPFWGYGYTF. Written as DNA, the CDR3 is TGTGCCAGCAGTTTATGGGGGGGCCGTCCAGGGGTCCCCTTTTGGGGTTATGGCTACACCTTC.

This clonotype was observed a few times. The chain recombines TRBV7-8 with TRBJ1-1, with TRBD1 matching over 8 bases. The CDR3 is made up of 14 amino acids. Germline CDR1 and CDR2: SGHVS and FQNEAQ. The V segment lost 5 bases and the J segment 8 bases; nucleotides outside the gene matches: 10. CDR3 sequence reads: CASSPKDRVVEAFF. CDR3 DNA: TGTGCCAGCAGCCCAAAGGACAGGGTAGTAGAAGCTTTCTTT.

The V call is TRBV12-3 or TRBV12-4, the J call TRBJ2-6; no reliable D call. The CDR3 runs to 18 residues. V was trimmed by 6 bases and J by 0 bases, leaving 18 bases between them. CDR3 nucleotides: TGTGCCAGCAGCCCTACGCCGACTCTTTCCTCTGGGGCCAACGTCCTGACTTTC. Translation: CASSPTPTLSSGANVLTF.

V is TRBV7-3 and J is TRBJ2-3; D might be TRBD1 (6 bases). The V end lost 5 bases, the J end lost 1 base, and 16 bases lay between the germline ends. CDR1 and CDR2 (germline): SGHTA, FQGTGA. The CDR3 extends over 16 amino acids. CDR3 sequence reads: CASSLEGGWGTDTQYF. The CDR3 bases are TGTGCCAGCAGCCTTGAAGGGGGTTGGGGCACAGATACGCAGTATTTT.

The rearrangement uses TRBV11-2 and TRBJ2-5, with 7 bases that match TRBD2. The CDR3 spans 17 residues. Germline loops: CDR1 SGHAT, CDR2 FQNNGV. The J segment lost 3 bases and the V segment lost 4 bases, leaving 14 bases of the junction unmatched. CDR3 sequence reads: CASSSGRGGRLEETQYF. Written as DNA, the CDR3 is TGTGCCAGCAGCTCTGGACGGGGCGGGAGACTCGAAGAGACCCAGTACTTC.

This clonotype was seen a few times. The chain has TRBV11-2 and TRBJ2-7; D is perhaps TRBD2 (5 bases). Trimming removed 3 bases from V and 2 bases from J, with 11 bases in between. There are 14 residues in the CDR3. Germline V gives CDR1 SGHAT, CDR2 FQNNGV. The CDR3 loop is CASSFRGLPYEQYF. CDR3 DNA sequence: TGTGCCAGCAGCTTTAGAGGGCTCCCCTACGAGCAGTACTTC.

The J gene is TRBJ2-7, the V gene TRBV12-3 or TRBV12-4; D unresolved. The length of the CDR3 is 12 residues. V lost 6 bases and J lost 5, with 11 bases in between. CDR3: CASRWGSDEQYF. CDR3 sequence (DNA): TGTGCCAGCAGGTGGGGATCAGACGAGCAGTACTTC.